This TCR beta chain was profiled in a study of response to subunit inactivated influenza vaccine. TCRdb reanalysed the RT-PCR reads using MiXCR and keeps one entry per CDR3 protein. The sample includes roughly 790,000 distinct CDR3 sequences, around 21% of them seen just once. A few counts support this clonotype. Its antigen remains unidentified. Study-level results: The study's authors posited that every seasonal influenza vaccination enlists few new T cells.

The starting material was PBMCs from blood, obtained 5 days after vaccination. The clonotype originates from a man aged 50-60 years who received an inactivated influenza vaccine.

CDR3 region: CASSYDKREGRYEQYF. The CDR3 nucleotides read TGTGCCAGCAGCTATGATAAGCGGGAGGGCCGGTACGAGCAGTACTTC. The chain employs TRBV28 and TRBJ2-7, with TRBD2 identical over 10 bases. Losses at the gene ends were 6 bases for V and 4 bases for J; bases not matched to a gene: 12. CDR1 is MDHEN, CDR2 SYDVKM, per germline. This CDR3 has 16 amino acids.